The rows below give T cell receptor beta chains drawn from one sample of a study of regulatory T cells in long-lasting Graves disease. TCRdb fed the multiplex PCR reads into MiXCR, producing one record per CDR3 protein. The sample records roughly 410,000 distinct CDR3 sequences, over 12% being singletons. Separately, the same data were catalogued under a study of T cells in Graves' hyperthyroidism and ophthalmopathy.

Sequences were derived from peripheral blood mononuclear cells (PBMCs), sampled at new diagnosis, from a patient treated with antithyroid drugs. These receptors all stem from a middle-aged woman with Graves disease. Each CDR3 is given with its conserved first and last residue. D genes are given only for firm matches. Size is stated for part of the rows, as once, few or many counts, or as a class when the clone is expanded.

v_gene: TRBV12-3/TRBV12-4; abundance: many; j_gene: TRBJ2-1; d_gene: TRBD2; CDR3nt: TGTGCCAGCAGCCGGGATAAGGGCGGGAGGGTGTATTATTACAATGAGCAGTTCTTC; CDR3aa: CASSRDKGGRVYYYNEQFF
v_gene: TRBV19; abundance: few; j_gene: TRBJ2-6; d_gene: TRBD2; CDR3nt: TGTGCCAGTAGTATAGGGGCGGGGGCTGGGGCCAACGTCCTGACTTTC; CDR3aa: CASSIGAGAGANVLTF
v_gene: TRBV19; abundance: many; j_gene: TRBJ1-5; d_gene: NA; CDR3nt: TGTGCCAGTAGTCAGATGCGGGGCCCCCGCGGAGGCAATCAGCCCCAGCATTTT; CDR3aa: CASSQMRGPRGGNQPQHF
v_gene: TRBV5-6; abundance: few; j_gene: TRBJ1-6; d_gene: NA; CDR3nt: TGTGCCAGCAGCTTGGCCACATGGGAACCCCTCCACTTT; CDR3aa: CASSLATWEPLHF
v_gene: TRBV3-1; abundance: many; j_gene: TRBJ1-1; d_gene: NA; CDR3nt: TGTGCCAGCAGCCACTCAGGAGGGGCCCAGAACACTGAAGCTTTCTTT; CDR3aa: CASSHSGGAQNTEAFF
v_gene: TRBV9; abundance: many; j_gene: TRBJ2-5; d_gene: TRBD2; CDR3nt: TGTGCCAGCAGCGCCGGGACTAGCGCTGACCAAGAGACCCAGTACTTC; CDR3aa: CASSAGTSADQETQYF
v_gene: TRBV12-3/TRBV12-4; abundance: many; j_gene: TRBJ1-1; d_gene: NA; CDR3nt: TGTGCCAGCAGTTCTAGGCCGGTGAACACTGAAGCTTTCTTT; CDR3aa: CASSSRPVNTEAFF
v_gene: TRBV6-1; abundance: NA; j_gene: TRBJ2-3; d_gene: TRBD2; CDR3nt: TGTGCCAGCAGATCAGCCGGGACTAGCGGAGGAAGCACAGATACGCAGTATTTT; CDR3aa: CASRSAGTSGGSTDTQYF
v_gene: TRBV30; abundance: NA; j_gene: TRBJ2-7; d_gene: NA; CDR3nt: TGTGCCTGGAGTGTACCAGGCCGAGTTTACGAGCAGTACTTC; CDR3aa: CAWSVPGRVYEQYF
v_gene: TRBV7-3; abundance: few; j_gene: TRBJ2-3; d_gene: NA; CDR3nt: TGTGCCAGCAGCAAGGAGGGGAGCACAGATACGCAGTATTTT; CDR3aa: CASSKEGSTDTQYF
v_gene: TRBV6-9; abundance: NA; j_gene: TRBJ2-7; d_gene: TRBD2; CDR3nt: TGTGCCAGCAGTTACTTTAGCGGGAGGGCCTACGAGCAGTACTTC; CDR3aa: CASSYFSGRAYEQYF
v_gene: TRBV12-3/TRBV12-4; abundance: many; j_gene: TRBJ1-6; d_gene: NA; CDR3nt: TGTGCCAGCAGTTCCGGGGGGTCCTATAATTCACCCCTCCACTTT; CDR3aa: CASSSGGSYNSPLHF
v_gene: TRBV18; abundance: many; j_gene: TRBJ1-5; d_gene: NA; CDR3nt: TGTGCCAGCTCACCGTTCGAAACAGGACGGTTTAATCAGCCCCAGCATTTT; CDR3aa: CASSPFETGRFNQPQHF
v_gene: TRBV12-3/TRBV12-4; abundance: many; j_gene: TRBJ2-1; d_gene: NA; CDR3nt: TGTGCCAGCAGTTTTAGCGGTAGCTTGATCGATGAGCAGTTCTTC; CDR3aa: CASSFSGSLIDEQFF
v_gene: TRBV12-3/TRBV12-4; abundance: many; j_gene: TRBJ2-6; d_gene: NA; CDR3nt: TGTGCCAGCAGTCTCGATACGGGGGCCAACGTCCTGACTTTC; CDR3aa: CASSLDTGANVLTF
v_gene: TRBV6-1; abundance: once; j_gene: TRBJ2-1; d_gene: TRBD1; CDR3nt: TGTGCCAGCAGTGATTCCGGGACAGGGGCGCACGATGAGCAGTTCTTC; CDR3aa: CASSDSGTGAHDEQFF
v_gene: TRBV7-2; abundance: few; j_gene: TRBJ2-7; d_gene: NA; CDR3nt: TGTGCCAGCAGCTTAGTTCCTAGCGAGACCTACGAGCAGTACTTC; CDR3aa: CASSLVPSETYEQYF
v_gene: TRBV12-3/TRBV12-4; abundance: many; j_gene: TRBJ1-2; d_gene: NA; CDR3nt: TGTGCCAGCAGTCCCCTTGCGACGAATAACTATGGCTACACCTTC; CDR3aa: CASSPLATNNYGYTF
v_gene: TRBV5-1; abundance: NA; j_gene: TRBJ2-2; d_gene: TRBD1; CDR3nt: TGCGCCAGCAGCTTGATGTCGGGACAGCAGAACACCGGGGAGCTGTTTTTT; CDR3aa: CASSLMSGQQNTGELFF
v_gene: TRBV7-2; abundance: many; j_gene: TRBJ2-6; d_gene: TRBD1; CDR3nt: TGTGCCAGCAGCTTGCCGGGACAGGGCATCTCTGGGGCCAACGTCCTGACTTTC; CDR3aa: CASSLPGQGISGANVLTF
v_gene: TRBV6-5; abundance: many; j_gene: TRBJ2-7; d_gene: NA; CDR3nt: TGTGCCAGCAGCTACCCCACTGGGGAGCAGTACTTC; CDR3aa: CASSYPTGEQYF
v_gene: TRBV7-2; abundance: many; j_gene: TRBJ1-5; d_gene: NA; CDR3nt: TGTGCCAGCAGCTTAACTCCGATTGAGCCCCAGCATTTT; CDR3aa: CASSLTPIEPQHF
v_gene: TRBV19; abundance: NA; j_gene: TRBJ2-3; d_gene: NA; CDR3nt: TGTGCCAGTAGTATTGGGTGGGCCATGGGCCCTAGCACAGATACGCAGTATTTT; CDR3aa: CASSIGWAMGPSTDTQYF
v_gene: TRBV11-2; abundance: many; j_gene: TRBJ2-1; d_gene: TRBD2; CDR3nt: TGTGCCAGCAGCTTAGATCCTGCTAGCGGTTACAATGAGCAGTTCTTC; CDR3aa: CASSLDPASGYNEQFF
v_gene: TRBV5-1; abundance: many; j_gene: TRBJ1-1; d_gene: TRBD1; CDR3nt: TGCGCCAGCAGCATGGGACAGCTTAACGGGAACACTGAAGCTTTCTTT; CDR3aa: CASSMGQLNGNTEAFF
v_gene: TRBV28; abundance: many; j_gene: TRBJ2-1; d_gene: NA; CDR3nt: TGTGCCAGCAGTGCCCCCGACAGGACTTACAATGAGCAGTTCTTC; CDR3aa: CASSAPDRTYNEQFF
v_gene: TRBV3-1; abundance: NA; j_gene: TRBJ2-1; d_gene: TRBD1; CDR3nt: TGTGCCAGCAGCCGCCGGGACAGGGATGAGCAGTTCTTC; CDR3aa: CASSRRDRDEQFF
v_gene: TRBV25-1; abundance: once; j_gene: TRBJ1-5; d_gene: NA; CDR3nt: TGTGCCAGCAGTGAAAGGGTGGGAGAACGGAGGGTCAAGCATAGCAATCAGCCCCAGCATTTT; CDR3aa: CASSERVGERRVKHSNQPQHF
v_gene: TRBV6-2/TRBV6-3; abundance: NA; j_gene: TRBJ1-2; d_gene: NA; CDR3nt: TGTGCCAGCAGTTACCATCAGGGCCGGGCGAGTGGCTACACCTTC; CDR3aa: CASSYHQGRASGYTF
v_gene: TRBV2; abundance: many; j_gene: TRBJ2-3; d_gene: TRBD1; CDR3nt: TGTGCCAGCACCCCGGACAGGGGTACAGATACGCAGTATTTT; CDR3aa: CASTPDRGTDTQYF
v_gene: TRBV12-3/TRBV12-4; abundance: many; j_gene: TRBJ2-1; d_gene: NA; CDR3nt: TGTGCCAGCAGTTTAGTAATAACGGAGCAGTTCTTC; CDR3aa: CASSLVITEQFF